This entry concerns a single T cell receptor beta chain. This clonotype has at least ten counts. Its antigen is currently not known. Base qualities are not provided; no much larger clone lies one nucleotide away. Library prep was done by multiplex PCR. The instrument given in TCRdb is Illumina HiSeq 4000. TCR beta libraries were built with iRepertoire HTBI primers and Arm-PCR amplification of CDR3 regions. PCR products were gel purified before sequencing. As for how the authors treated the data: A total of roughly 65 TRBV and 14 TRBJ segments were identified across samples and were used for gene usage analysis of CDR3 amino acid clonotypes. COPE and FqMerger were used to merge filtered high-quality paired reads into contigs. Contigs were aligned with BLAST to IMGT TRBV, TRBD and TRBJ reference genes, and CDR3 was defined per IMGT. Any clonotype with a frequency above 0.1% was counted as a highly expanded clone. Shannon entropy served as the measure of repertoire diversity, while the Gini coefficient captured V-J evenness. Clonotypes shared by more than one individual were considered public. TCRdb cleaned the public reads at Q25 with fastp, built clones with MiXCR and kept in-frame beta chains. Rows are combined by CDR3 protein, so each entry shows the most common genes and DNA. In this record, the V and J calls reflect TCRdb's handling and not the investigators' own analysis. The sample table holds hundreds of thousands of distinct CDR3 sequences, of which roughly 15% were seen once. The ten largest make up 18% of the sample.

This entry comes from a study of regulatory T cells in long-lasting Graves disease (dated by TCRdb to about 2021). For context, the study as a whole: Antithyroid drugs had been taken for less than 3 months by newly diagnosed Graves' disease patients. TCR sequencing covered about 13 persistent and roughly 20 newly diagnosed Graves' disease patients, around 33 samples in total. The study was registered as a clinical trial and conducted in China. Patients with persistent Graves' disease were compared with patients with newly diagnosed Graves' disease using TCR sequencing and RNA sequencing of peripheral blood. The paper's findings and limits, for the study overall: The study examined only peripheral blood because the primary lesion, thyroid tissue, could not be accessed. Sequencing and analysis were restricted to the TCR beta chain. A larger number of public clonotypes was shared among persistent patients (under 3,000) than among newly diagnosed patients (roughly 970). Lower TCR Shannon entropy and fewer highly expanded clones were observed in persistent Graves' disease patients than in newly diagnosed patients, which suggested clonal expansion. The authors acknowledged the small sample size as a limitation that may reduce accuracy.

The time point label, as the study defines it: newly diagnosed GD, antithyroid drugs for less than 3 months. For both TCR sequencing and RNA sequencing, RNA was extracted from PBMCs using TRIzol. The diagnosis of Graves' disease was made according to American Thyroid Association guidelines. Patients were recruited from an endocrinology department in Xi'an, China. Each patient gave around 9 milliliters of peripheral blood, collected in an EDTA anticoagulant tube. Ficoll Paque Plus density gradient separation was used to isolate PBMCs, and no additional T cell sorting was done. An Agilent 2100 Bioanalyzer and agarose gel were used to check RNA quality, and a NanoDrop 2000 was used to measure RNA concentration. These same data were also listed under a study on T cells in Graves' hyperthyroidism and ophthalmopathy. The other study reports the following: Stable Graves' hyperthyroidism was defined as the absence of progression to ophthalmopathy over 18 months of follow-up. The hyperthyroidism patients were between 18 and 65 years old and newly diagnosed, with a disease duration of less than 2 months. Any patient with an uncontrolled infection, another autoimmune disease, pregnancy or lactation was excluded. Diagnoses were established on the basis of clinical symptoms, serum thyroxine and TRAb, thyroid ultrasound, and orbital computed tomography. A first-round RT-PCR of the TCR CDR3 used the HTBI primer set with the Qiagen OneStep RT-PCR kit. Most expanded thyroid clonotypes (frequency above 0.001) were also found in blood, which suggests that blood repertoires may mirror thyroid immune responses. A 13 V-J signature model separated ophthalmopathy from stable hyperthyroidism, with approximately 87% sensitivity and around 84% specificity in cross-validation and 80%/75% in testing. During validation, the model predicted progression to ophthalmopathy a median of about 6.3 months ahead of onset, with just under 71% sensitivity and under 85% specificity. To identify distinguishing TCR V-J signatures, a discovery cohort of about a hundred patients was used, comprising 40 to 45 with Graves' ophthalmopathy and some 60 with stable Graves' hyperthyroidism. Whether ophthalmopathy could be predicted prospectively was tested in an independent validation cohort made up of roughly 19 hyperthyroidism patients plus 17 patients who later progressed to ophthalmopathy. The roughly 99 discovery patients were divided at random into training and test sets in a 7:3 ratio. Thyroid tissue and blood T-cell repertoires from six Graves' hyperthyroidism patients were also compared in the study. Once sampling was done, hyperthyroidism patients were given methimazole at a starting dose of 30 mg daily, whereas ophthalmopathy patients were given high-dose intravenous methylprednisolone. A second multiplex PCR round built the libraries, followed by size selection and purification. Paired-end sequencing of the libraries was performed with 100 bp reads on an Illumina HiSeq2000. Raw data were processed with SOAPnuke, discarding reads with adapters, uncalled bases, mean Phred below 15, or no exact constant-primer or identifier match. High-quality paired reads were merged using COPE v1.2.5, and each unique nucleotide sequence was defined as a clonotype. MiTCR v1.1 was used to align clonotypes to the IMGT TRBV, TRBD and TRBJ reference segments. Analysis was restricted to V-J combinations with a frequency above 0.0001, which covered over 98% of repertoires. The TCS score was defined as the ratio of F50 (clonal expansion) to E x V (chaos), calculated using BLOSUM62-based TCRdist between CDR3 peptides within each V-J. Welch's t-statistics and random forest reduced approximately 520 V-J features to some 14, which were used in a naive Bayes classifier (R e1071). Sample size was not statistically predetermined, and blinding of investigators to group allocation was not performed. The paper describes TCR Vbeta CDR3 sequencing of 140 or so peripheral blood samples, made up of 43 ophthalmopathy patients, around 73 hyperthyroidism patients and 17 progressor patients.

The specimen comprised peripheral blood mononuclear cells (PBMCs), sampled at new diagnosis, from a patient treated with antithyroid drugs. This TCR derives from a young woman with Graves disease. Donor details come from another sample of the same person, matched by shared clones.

CDR3 region: CSAETGGLYNEQFF. In nucleotide form, the sequence is TGCAGTGCTGAGACAGGGGGCCTCTACAATGAGCAGTTCTTC. In this chain, TRBV20-1 is recombined with TRBJ2-1; TRBD1 lines up with 10 middle nucleotides. For CDR1 and CDR2, the germline V gene (reference sequence) lists DFQATT and SNEGSKA. Counted from cysteine to phenylalanine, this CDR3 has 14 amino acids. The read is trimmed to its CDR3 DNA, 42 bases read in frame from base 1. The V end gives up 5 bases and the J end 3 bases, leaving 4 bases in the junction not matched to a gene.